This T cell receptor beta chain stems from a study of blood T cells in healthy people across ages. The authors ran a second PCR of about 7 to 11 cycles using a sample-barcoded 5' primer and a J-beta primer mix. TCRdb analysed the 5' RACE reads with MiXCR anew, one entry per CDR3 protein. The profile shows 710,000 or so distinct CDR3 sequences, about a fifth of them singletons. Sequencing was carried out using blood. The clonotype comes from a man aged 70-80 years in good health.

CDR3 nucleotide sequence: TGTGCCAGCAGCACAACTGACAGGGGCCTCACTGAAGCTTTCTTT. It yields the protein CASSTTDRGLTEAFF. This sequence joins TRBV7-9 and TRBJ1-1; TRBD1 aligns across 8 bases. The CDR3 contains 15 residues. Germline lookup yields CDR1 SEHNR and CDR2 FQNEAQ (reference sequence). The trim removed 5 bases at V and 4 bases at J, leaving 9 bases unmatched.